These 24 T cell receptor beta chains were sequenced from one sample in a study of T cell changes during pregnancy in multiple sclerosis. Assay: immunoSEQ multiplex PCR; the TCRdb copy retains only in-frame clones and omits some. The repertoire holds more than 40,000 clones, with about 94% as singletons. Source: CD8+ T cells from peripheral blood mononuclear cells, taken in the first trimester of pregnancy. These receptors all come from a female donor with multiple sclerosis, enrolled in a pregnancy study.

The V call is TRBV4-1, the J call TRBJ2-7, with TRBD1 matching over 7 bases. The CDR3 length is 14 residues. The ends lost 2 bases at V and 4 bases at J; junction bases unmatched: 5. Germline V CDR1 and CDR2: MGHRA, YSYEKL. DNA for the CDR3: TGCGCCAGCAGCCAACCAGGGGGATTTTACGAGCAGTACTTC. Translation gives CASSQPGGFYEQYF.

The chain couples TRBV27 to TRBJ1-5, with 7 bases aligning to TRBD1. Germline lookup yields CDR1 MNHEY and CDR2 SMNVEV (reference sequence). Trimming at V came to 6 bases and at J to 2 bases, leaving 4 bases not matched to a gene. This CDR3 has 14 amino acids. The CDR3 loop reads CASRQGLRNQPQHF. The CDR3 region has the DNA TGTGCCAGCAGACAGGGGCTACGCAATCAGCCCCAGCATTTT.

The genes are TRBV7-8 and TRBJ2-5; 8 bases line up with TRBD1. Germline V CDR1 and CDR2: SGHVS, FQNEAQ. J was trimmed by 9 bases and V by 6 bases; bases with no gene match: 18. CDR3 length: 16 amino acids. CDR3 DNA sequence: TGTGCCAGCAGACCCTATATGGACAGGGAAGGAGGGGCCCAGTACTTC. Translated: CASRPYMDREGGAQYF.

CDR3 protein: CASSFWDRGSSYEQYF. CDR3 DNA: TGTGCCAGCAGCTTCTGGGATCGGGGGAGCTCCTACGAGCAGTACTTC. The chain uses TRBV7-9 and TRBJ2-7; D is possibly TRBD2 (6 bases). V dropped 3 bases and J dropped 0 bases, with 15 bases sitting between them. This CDR3 has 16 residues. The germline CDR1 and CDR2 sequences are SEHNR and FQNEAQ (reference sequence).

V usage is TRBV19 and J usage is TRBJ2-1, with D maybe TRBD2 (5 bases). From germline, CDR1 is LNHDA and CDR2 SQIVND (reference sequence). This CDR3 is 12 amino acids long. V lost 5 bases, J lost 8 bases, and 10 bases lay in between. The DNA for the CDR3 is TGTGCCAGTAGTTTAGGAGGCGATGAGCAGTTCTTC. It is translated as CASSLGGDEQFF.

Written as DNA, the CDR3 is TGTGCCAGCAGTGACTCGTATGTCGGGAAGGGTGAGCAGTTCTTC. Translation gives CASSDSYVGKGEQFF. The genes are TRBV6-4 and TRBJ2-1, with a tentative D call TRBD2 (5 bases). Deletions cut 0 bases from V and 9 bases from J, with 15 bases between. CDR1 is MRHNA, CDR2 SNTAGT, per germline. This CDR3 comprises 15 residues.

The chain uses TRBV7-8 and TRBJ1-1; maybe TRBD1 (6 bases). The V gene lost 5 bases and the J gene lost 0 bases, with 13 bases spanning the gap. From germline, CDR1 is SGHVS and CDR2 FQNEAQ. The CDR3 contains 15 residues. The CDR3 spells CASSPMGGLNTEAFF. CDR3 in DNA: TGTGCCAGCAGCCCAATGGGGGGGCTGAACACTGAAGCTTTCTTT.

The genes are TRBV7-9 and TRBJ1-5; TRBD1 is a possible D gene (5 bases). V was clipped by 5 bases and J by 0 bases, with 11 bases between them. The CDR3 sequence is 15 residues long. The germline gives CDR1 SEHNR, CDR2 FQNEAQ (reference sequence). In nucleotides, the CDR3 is TGTGCCAGCAGCGGCCGGGACTTTAGCAATCAGCCCCAGCATTTT. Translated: CASSGRDFSNQPQHF.

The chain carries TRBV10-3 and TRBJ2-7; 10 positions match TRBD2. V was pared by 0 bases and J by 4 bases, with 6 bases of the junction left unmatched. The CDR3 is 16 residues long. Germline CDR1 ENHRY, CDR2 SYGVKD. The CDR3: CAISESTSGVLYEQYF. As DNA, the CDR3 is TGTGCCATCAGTGAGTCAACTAGCGGGGTTCTTTACGAGCAGTACTTC.

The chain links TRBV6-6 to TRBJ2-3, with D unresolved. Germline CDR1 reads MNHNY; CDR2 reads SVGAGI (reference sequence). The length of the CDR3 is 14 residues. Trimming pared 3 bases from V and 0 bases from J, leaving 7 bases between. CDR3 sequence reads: CASSYLTSTDTQYF. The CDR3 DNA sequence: TGTGCCAGCAGTTATCTCACTAGCACAGATACGCAGTATTTT.

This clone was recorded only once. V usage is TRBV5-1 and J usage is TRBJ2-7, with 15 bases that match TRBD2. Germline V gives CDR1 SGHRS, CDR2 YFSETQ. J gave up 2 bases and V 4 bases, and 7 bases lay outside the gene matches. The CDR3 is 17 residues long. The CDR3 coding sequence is TGCGCCAGCAGCCCCGGACTAGCGGGAGGGCCCGCCTACGAGCAGTACTTC. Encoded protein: CASSPGLAGGPAYEQYF. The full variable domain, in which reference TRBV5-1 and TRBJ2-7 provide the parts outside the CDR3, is KAGVTQTPRYLIKTRGQQVTLSCSPISGHRSVSWYQQTPGQGLQFLFEYFSETQRNKGNFPGRFSGRQFSNSRSEMNVSTLELGDSALYLCASSPGLAGGPAYEQYFGPGTRLTVT.

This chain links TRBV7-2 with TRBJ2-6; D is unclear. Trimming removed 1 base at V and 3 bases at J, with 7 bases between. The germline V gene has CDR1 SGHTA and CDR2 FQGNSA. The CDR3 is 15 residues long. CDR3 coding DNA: TGTGCCAGCAGCTTAGTTGGCGGTGGGGCCAACGTCCTGACTTTC. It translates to CASSLVGGGANVLTF.

CDR3 nucleotides: TGTGCCAGCAGTGAAAGTGACACCCTTAGCACAGATACGCAGTATTTT. Translation: CASSESDTLSTDTQYF. V is TRBV2 and J is TRBJ2-3, with D unresolved. The V end was cut by 2 bases, the J end by 0 bases, with 12 bases between. CDR1 and CDR2 (germline): SNHLY, FYNNEI. CDR3 length: 16 amino acids. Full variable domain (rest looked up from reference TRBV2 and TRBJ2-3): EPEVTQTPSHQVTQMGQEVILRCVPISNHLYFYWYRQILGQKVEFLVSFYNNEISEKSEIFDDQFSVERPDGSNFTLKIRSTKLEDSAMYFCASSESDTLSTDTQYFGPGTRLTVL.

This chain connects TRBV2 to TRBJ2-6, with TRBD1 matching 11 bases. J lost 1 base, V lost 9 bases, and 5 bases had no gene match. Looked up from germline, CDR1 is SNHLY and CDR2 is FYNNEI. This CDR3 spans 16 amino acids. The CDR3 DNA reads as TGTGCCAGGGGGACAGGGGGAAGTTCTGGGGCCAACGTCCTGACTTTC. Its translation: CARGTGGSSGANVLTF.

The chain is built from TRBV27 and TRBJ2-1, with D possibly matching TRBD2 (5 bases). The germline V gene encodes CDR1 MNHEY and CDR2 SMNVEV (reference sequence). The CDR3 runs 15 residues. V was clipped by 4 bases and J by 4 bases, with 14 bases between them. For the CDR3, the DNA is TGTGCCAGCAGTTCCGGACTTTCCTTATACAATGAGCAGTTCTTC. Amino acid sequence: CASSSGLSLYNEQFF.

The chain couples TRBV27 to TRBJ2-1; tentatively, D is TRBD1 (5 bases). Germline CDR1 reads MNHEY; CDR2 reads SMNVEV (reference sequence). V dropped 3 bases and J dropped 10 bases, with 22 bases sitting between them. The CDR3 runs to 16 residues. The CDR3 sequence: CASSLIPFVRANEQFF. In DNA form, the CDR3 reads TGTGCCAGCAGTTTGATTCCCTTTGTCAGGGCAAACGAGCAGTTCTTC.

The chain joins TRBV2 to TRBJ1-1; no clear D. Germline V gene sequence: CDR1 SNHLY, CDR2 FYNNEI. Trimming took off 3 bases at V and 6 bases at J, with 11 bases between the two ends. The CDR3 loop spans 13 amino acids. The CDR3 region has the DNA TGTGCCAGCAGTGAGTTGCGTCGCGCTGAAGCTTTCTTT. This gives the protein CASSELRRAEAFF.

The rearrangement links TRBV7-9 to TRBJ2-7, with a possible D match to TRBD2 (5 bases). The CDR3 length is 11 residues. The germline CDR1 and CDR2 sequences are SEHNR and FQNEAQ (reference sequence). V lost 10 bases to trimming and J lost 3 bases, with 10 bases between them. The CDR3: CATVEDYEQYF. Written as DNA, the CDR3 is TGTGCCACGGTGGAGGACTACGAGCAGTACTTC.

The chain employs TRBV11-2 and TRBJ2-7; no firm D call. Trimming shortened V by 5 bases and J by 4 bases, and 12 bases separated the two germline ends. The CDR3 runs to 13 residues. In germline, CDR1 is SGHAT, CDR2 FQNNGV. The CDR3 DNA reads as TGTGCCAGCAGCCTGGAACGGGTGTACGAGCAGTACTTC. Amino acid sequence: CASSLERVYEQYF.

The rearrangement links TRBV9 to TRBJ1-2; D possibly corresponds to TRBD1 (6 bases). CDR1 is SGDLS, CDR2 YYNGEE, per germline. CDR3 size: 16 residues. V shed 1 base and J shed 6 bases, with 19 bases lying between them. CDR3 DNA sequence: TGTGCCAGCAGCGTAAGGGCCCGAGGGGGGGCGGATGGCTACACCTTC. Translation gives CASSVRARGGADGYTF.

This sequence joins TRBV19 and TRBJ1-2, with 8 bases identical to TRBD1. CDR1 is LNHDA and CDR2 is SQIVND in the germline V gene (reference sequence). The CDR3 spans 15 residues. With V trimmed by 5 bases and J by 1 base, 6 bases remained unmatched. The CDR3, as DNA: TGTGCCAGTAGTTGGGGGACAGGACGTAACTATGGCTACACCTTC. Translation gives CASSWGTGRNYGYTF.

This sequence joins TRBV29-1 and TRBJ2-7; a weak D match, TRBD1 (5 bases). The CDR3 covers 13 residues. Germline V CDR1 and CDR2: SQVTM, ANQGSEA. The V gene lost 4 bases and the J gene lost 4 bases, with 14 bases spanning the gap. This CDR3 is CSVVQGPRYEQYF. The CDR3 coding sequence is TGCAGCGTTGTCCAGGGCCCCCGATACGAGCAGTACTTC.

The CDR3 nucleotides are TGTGCCAGCAGCTCTCGGGACAGACATGAAGATGGCTACACCTTC. It codes for CASSSRDRHEDGYTF. The V and J genes are TRBV7-6 and TRBJ1-2; 7 bases agree with TRBD1. Looked up from germline, CDR1 is SGHVS and CDR2 is FNYEAQ. The CDR3 totals 15 residues. Trimming at V came to 4 bases and at J to 6 bases, leaving 11 bases not matched to a gene.

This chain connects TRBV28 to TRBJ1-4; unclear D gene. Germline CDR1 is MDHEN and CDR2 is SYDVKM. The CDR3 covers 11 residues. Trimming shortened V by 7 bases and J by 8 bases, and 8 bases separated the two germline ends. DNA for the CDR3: TGTGCCAGCACAGGCTTAGAAAAACTGTTTTTT. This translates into CASTGLEKLFF.